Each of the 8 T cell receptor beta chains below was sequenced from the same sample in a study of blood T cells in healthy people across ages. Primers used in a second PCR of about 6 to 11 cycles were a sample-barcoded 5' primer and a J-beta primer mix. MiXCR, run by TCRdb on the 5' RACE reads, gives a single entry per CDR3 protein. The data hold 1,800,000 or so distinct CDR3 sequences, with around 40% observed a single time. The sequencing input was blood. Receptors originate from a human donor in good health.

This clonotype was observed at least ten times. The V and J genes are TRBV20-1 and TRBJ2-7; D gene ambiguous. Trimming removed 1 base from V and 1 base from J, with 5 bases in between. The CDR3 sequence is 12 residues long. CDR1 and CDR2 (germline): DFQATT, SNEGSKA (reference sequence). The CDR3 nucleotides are TGCAGTGCTAGAGTCAGGTCCTACGAGCAGTACTTC. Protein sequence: CSARVRSYEQYF.

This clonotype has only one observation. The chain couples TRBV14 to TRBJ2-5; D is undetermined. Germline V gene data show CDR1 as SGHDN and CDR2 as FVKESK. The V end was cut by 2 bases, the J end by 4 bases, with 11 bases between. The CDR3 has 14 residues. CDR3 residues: CASSQRQEVETQYF. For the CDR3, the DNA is TGTGCCAGCAGCCAAAGACAAGAGGTAGAGACCCAGTACTTC.

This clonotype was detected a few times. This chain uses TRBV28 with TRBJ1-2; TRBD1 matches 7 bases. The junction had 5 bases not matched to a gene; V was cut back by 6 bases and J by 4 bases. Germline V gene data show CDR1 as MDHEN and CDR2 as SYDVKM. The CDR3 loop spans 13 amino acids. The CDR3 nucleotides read TGTGCCAGCAGACAGGGGTTCTTCTATGGCTACACCTTC. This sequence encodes CASRQGFFYGYTF.

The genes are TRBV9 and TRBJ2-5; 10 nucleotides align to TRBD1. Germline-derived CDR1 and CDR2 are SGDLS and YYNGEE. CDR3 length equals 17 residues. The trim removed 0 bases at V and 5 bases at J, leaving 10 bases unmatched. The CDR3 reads CASSVDGTGARAETQYF. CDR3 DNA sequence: TGTGCCAGCAGCGTAGACGGGACAGGGGCTCGGGCCGAGACCCAGTACTTC.

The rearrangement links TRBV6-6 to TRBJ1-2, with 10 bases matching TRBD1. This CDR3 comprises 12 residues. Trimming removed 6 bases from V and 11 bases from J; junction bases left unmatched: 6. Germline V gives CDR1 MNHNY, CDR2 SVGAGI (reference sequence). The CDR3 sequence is CASSTGQGEYTF. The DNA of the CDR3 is TGTGCCAGCAGCACCGGACAGGGGGAGTACACCTTC.

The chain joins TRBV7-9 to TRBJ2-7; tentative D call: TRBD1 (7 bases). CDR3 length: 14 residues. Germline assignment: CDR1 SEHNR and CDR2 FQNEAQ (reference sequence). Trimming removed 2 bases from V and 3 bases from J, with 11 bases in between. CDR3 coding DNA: TGTGCCAGCAGCTTATACAGGGGAGGCTACGAGCAGTACTTC. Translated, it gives CASSLYRGGYEQYF. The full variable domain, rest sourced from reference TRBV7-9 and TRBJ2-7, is DTGVSQNPRHKITKRGQNVTFRCDPISEHNRLYWYRQTLGQGPEFLTYFQNEAQLEKSRLLSDRFSAERPKGSFSTLEIQRTEQGDSAMYLCASSLYRGGYEQYFGPGTRLTVT.

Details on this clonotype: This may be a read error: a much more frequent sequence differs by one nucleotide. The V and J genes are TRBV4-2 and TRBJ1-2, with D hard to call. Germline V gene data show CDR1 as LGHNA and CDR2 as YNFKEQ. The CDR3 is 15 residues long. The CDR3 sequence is CASSQGAGVAYSYTF. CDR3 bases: TGTGCCAGCAGCCAAGGGGCAGGAGTTGCCTATAGCTACACCTTC.

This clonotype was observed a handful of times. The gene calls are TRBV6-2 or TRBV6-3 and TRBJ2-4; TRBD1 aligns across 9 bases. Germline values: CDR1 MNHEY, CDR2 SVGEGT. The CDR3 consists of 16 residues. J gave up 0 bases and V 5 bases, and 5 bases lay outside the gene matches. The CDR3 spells CASSRTGELAKNIQYF. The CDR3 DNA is TGTGCCAGCAGTAGGACAGGGGAACTAGCCAAAAACATTCAGTACTTC.